These T cell receptor beta chains were read from a single sample in a study of long-term antiretroviral therapy in people with HIV. Sequenced by immunoSEQ multiplex PCR; TCRdb stores in-frame clones only, minus some. The sample has more than 15,000 clones, 81% seen once. Sequenced material: unsorted PBMCs, taken approximately 1.3 years before starting antiretroviral therapy. The receptor source for this set is a man aged 25 to 40 with HIV. CDR3s leave out the opening cysteine and the closing phenylalanine or tryptophan. Each record gives: V gene, CDR3 protein.

TRBV19,ASSEASGANVLT
TRBV6-5,ASAPEAGTSFYQY
TRBV6-6,ASSYRGQLPEAF
TRBV6-6,ASSSPPTGNSPLH
TRBV10-2,ASSEGLGQF
TRBV2,AGSEADRGANGNTIY
TRBV19,ASSCPGGVCTEAF
TRBV5-1,ASAPSQPNEQF
TRBV5-1,ASSLGDFYEQY
TRBV10-1,ASSEPGGTGELF
TRBV19,ASSIGAYSYEQY
TRBV5-6,ASSGPTGEAFRGNTIY
TRBV10-1,ASSEISGEQY
TRBV5-4,ASSSTTSNLAKNIQY
TRBV18,ASSRRQGYEQY
TRBV5-1,ASTVGWQGRNNEQF
TRBV11-1,ASSRTGNNSPLH
TRBV5-1,ASSSDRDILGYT
TRBV5-5,ASSLGGSNTEAF
TRBV7-2,ASSPGQIAEAF
TRBV5-1,ASSPPGQGIPYEQY
TRBV7-9,ASRPTGVLPDTQY
TRBV2,ASSEALPLLNYGYT
TRBV7-2,ASAESSATYNEQF
TRBV2,ASSEVYNEQF
TRBV10-3,AIRRSEANGYT
TRBV19,ASSIGPVLH
TRBV6-5,ASSTLLMDTQY
TRBV10-3,AISEPPGQDASDTQY
TRBV7-7,ASSLGDLAGSEQF
TRBV4-3,ASSNDRSGYGYT